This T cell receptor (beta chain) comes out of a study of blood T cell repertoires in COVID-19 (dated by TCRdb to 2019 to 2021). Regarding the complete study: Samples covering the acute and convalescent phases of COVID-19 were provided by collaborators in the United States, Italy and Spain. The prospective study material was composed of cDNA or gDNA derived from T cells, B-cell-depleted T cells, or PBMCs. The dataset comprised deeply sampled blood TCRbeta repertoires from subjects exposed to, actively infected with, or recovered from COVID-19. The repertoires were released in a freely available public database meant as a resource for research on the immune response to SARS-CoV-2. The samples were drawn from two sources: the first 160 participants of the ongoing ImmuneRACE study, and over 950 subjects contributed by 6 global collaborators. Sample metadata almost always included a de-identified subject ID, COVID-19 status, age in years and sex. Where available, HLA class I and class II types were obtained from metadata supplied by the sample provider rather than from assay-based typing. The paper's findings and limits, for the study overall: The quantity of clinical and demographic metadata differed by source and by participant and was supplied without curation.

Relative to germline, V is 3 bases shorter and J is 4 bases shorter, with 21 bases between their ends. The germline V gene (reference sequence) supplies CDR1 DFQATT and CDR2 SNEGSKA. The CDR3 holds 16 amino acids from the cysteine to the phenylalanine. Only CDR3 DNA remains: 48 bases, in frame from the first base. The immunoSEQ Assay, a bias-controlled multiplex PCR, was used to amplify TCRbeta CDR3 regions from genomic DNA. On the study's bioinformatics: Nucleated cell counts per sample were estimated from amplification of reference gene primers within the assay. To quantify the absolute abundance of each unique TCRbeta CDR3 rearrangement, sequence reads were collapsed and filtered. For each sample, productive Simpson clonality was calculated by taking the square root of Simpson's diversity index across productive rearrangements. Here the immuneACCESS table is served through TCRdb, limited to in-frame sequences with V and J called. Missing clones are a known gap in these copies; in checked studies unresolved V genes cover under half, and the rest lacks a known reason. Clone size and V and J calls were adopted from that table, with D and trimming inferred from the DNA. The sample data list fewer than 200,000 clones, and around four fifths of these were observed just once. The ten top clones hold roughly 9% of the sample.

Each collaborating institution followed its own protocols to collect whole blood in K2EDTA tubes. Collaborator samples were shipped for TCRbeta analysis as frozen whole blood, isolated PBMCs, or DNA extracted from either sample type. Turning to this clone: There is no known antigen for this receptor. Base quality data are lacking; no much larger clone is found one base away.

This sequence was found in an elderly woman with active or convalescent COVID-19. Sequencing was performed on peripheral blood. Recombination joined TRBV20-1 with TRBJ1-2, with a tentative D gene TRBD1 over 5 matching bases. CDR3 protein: CSASHRLHPQGYGYTF. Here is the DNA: TGCAGTGCTAGTCACAGGCTACATCCCCAAGGCTATGGCTACACCTTC.